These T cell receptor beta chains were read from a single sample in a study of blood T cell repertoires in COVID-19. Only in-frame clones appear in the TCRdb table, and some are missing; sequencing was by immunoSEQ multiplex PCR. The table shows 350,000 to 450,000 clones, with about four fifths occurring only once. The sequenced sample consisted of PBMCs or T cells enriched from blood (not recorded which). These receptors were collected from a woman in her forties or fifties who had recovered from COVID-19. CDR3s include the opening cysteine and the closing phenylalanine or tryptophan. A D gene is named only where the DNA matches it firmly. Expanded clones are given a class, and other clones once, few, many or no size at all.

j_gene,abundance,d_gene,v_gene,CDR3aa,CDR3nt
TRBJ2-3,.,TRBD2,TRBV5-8,CASRRLAGVSTDTQYF,TGTGCCAGCAGGCGACTAGCGGGGGTTAGCACAGATACGCAGTATTTT
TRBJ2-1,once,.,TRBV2,CASTMGLYEQFF,TGTGCCAGCACCATGGGACTCTATGAGCAGTTCTTC
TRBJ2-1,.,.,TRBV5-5,CASSFVTDEQFF,TGTGCCAGCAGCTTTGTGACAGATGAGCAGTTCTTC
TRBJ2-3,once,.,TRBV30,CAWSVRRRESTDTQYF,TGTGCCTGGAGTGTACGACGCAGGGAAAGCACAGATACGCAGTATTTT
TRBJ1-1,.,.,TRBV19,CASRSVGTQNTEAFF,TGTGCCAGTAGATCCGTTGGCACACAGAACACTGAAGCTTTCTTT
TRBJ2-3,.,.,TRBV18,CASSPPGLSDTQYF,TGTGCCAGCTCACCACCCGGGTTAAGCGATACGCAGTATTTT
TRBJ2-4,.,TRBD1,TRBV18,CASSQGQPAYIQYF,TGTGCCAGCTCACAGGGACAGCCGGCGTACATTCAGTACTTC
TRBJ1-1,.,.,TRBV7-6,CASSPQENTEAFF,TGTGCCAGCAGCCCTCAGGAGAACACTGAAGCTTTCTTT
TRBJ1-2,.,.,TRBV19,CASSSMLGAADYYGYTF,TGTGCCAGTAGTTCCATGTTGGGGGCAGCCGATTACTATGGCTACACCTTC
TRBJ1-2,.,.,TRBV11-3,CASSSGIDDYGYTF,TGTGCCAGCAGCTCGGGGATCGACGACTATGGCTACACCTTC
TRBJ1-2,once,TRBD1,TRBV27,CASSPWTGGNYGYTF,TGTGCCAGCAGTCCCTGGACAGGGGGCAACTATGGCTACACCTTC
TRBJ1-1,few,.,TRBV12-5,CASVGATEAFF,TGTGCTAGTGTGGGGGCCACTGAAGCTTTCTTT
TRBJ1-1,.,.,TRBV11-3,CASSLGAGGRNTEAFF,TGTGCCAGCAGCTTGGGGGCCGGAGGAAGGAACACTGAAGCTTTCTTT
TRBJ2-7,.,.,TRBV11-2,CASSLDAWATHF,TGTGCCAGCAGCTTAGATGCGTGGGCGACCCACTTC
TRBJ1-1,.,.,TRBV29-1,CSVYVQLNTEAFF,TGCAGCGTTTACGTTCAGTTGAACACTGAAGCTTTCTTT
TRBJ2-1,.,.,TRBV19,CASSMRGLLGNEQFF,TGTGCCAGTAGTATGCGAGGGCTCCTCGGTAATGAGCAGTTCTTC
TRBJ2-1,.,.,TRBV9,CASSPRGGLGYNEQFF,TGTGCCAGCAGCCCGAGGGGGGGTTTGGGCTACAATGAGCAGTTCTTC
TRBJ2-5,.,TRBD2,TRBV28,CASSLGGSQETQYF,TGTGCCAGCAGTTTGGGGGGGTCACAAGAGACCCAGTACTTC
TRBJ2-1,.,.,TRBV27,CASVRMGDSYNEQFF,TGTGCCAGCGTGCGGATGGGGGACTCGTACAATGAGCAGTTCTTC
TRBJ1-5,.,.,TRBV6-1,CASSQSGRRNQPQHF,TGTGCCAGCAGCCAGAGCGGGCGTCGGAATCAGCCCCAGCATTTT
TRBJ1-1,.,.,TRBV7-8,CASCQGGSTEAFF,TGTGCCAGCTGCCAGGGAGGCTCCACTGAAGCTTTCTTT
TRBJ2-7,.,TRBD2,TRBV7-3,CASSQNGGNEQYF,TGTGCCAGCAGCCAAAACGGGGGGAACGAGCAGTACTTC
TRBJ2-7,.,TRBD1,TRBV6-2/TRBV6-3,CASSIEGAGYEQYF,TGTGCCAGCAGTATCGAGGGGGCTGGGTACGAGCAGTACTTC
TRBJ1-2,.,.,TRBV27,CASRTLKTDRNYGYTF,TGTGCCAGCAGAACACTTAAAACCGACAGGAACTATGGCTACACCTTC
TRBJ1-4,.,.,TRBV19,CASSIRRGGQLFNEKLFF,TGTGCCAGTAGTATCCGGCGGGGGGGCCAGCTCTTTAATGAAAAACTGTTTTTT
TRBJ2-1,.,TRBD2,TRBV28,CASSFAPTSGAYNEQFF,TGTGCCAGCAGTTTCGCCCCGACTAGCGGGGCCTACAATGAGCAGTTCTTC
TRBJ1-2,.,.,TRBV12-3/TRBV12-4,CASRKTVYGYTF,TGTGCCAGCAGAAAAACGGTCTATGGCTACACCTTC
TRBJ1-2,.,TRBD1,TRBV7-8,CASSSGQGRNYGYTF,TGTGCCAGCAGCTCCGGACAGGGAAGGAACTATGGCTACACCTTC
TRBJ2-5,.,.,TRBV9,CASSVAPWDIRGTQYF,TGTGCCAGCAGCGTAGCCCCTTGGGACATCCGAGGGACCCAGTACTTC
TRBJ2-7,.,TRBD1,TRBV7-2,CASSARTGGDGQYF,TGTGCCAGCAGCGCGAGGACAGGGGGAGATGGGCAGTACTTC
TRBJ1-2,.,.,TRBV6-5,CASSYSGETNYGYTF,TGTGCCAGCAGTTACTCCGGGGAAACTAACTATGGCTACACCTTC
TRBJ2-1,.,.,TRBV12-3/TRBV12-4,CASRRETYNEQFF,TGTGCCAGCAGGCGGGAAACCTACAATGAGCAGTTCTTC